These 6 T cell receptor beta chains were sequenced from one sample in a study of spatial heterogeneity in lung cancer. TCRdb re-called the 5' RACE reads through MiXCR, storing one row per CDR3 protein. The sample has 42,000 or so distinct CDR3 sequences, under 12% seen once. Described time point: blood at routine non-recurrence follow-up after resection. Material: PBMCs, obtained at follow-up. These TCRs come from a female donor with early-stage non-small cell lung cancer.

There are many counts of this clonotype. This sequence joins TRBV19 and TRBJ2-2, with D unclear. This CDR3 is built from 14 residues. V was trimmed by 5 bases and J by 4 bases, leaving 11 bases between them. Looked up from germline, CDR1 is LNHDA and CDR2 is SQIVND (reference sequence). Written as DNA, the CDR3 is TGTGCCAGTAGTGCCCTCGGACGCACCGGGGAGCTGTTTTTT. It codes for CASSALGRTGELFF.

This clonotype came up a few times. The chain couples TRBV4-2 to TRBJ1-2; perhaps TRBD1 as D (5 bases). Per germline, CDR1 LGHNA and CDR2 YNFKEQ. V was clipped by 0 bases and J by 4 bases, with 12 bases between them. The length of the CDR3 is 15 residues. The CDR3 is CASSQDRGDGYGYTF. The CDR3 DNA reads TGTGCCAGCAGCCAAGACCGGGGGGACGGCTATGGCTACACCTTC.

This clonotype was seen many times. CDR3 DNA sequence: TGCAGCGCCAACCCGGGGAAGTACTTC. It is translated as CSANPGKYF. V gene TRBV29-1 combines with J gene TRBJ2-7, with D maybe TRBD2 (5 bases). The CDR3 has 9 amino acids. Looked up from germline, CDR1 is SQVTM and CDR2 is ANQGSEA. The V and J ends lost 7 bases and 11 bases respectively, with 12 bases between them.

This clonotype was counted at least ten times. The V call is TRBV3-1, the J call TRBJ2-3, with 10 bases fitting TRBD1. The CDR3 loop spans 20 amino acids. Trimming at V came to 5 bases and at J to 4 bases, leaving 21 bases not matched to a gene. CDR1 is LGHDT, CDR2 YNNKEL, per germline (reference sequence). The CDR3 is CASSSEGETGGAWAPDTQYF. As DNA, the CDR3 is TGTGCCAGCAGCTCAGAGGGGGAGACAGGGGGCGCCTGGGCCCCAGATACGCAGTATTTT.

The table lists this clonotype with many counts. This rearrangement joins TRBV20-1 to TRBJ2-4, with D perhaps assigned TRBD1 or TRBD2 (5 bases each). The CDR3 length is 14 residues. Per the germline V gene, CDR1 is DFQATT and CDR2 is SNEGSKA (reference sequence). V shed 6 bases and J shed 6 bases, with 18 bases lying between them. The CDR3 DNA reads TGCAGTGCACCAATCGGGGCGGGCTCAAACATTCAGTACTTC. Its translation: CSAPIGAGSNIQYF.

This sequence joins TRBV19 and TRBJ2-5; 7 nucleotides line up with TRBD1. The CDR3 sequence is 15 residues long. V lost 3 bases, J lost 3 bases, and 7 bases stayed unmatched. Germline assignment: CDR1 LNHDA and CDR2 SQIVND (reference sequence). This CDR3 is CASSIAAGGKETQYF. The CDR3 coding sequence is TGTGCCAGTAGTATTGCGGCAGGGGGAAAAGAGACCCAGTACTTC.